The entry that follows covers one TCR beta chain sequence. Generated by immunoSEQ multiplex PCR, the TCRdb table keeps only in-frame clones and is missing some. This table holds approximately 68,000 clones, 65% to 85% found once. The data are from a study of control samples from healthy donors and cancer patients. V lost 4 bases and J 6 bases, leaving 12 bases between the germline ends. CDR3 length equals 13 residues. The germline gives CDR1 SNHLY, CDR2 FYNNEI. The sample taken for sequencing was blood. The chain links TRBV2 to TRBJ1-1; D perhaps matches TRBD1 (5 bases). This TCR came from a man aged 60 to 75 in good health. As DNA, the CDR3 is TGTGCCAGCAGTGGGACACAGGTTGCTGAAGCTTTCTTT. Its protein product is CASSGTQVAEAFF.